This T cell receptor beta chain was captured in a study of regulatory T cells in long-lasting Graves disease. Study as a whole: Persistence in Graves' disease denoted antithyroid drug use beyond 5 years alongside positive TSH receptor antibodies.

Arm-PCR with iRepertoire HTBI primers amplified the CDR3 regions for these TCR beta libraries. Each CDR3 protein is one row after TCRdb ran MiXCR on the multiplex PCR reads. The sample consists of roughly 300,000 distinct CDR3 sequences, under 25% of them appearing once. This sample's time point: persistent/refractory GD, antithyroid drugs over 5 years with positive TRAb. From RNA extracted from PBMCs, the TCR library was made. The TCR was taken from a female donor with Graves disease. The sequenced sample was peripheral blood mononuclear cells (PBMCs), obtained when the disease was refractory, from a patient treated with antithyroid drugs.

The CDR3 nucleotides read TGTGCCAGCAGAGAGGGTTCCCCAGGGGGCCCCTCTAACTATGGCTACACCTTC. It codes for CASREGSPGGPSNYGYTF. The chain joins TRBV7-9 to TRBJ1-2; the match to TRBD1 covers 8 bases. J lost 0 bases, V lost 6 bases, and 15 bases had no gene match. Germline V gives CDR1 SEHNR, CDR2 FQNEAQ (reference sequence). CDR3 length: 18 amino acids.